This T cell receptor (beta chain) was captured by sequencing in a study of cytomegalovirus exposure and HLA in healthy donors (dated by TCRdb to about 2017). Context from the whole study: An earlier analysis of under 600 of the donors reported 250 to 350 Gb of sequence data and some 100 million unique TCR beta sequences from around 200 million T cells. An early release that covered about 600 HLA-typed donors contained approximately 300 gigabases of sequencing data and 70 million to 100 million unique TCR sequences. Among the roughly 390 genotyped donors, under 90% belonged to the genetic ancestry cluster associated with self-reported Caucasian donors. The study was designed to test whether signatures of past pathogen exposure could be identified by cataloging public T cell receptors. The T cell repertoires of 670 or so subjects were profiled by immunosequencing and related to cytomegalovirus serostatus. Along with the approximately 700-subject first cohort, a separate validation cohort of around 120 different subjects was used. To predict cytomegalovirus infection status, the study brought together high-throughput TCR immunosequencing, statistical association of individual TCRs with disease status, and machine learning. In a later analysis, previously published TCR beta repertoires from 550 to 700 donors were re-analyzed and high-resolution HLA genotyping was added so that TCR occurrence patterns could be studied. The later analysis used no new phenotypic data to find candidate immune exposures, relying instead on TCR beta sequences and their occurrence across donors. In an earlier analysis of a few hundred of the donors, high-throughput TCR beta sequencing was used to judge whether each TCR beta V gene segment behaved as functional or pseudogenic. Alongside the repertoire data, information on donor age, sex, ethnicity and CMV serostatus was compiled. A later genetic analysis took genome-wide SNP genotypes for about three fifths of the 666 donors and used that subset as a discovery cohort. Every discovery cohort repertoire had been produced on one sequencing platform. HLA typing included class I and class II loci at four-digit resolution. The number of typed donors differed by locus: 629-630 for A, B, C, DRB1 and DQB1; 500 to 550 for DQA1; some 610 for DPA1; and around 490 for DPB1. Because of strong linkage in the cohort, a handful of DR-DQ haplotypes were treated as single units for association and clustering. Among about 370 genotyped donors of the cohort, an average of about 220,000 unique TCR beta nucleotide sequences was sequenced per donor, of which approximately 19% were non-productive. Overall results and qualifications from the work: A group of highly shared sequence variants was considered likely to be a technical artifact of the sequencing pipeline. Specific HLA alleles were associated with 16,951 TCR beta sequences at a false discovery rate of 0.05 in a later analysis. A later genetic analysis reported fewer N-insertions in productive TCRs among donors in an Asian-associated ancestry cluster than the approximately 670-donor mean. It was suggested by the authors that the approach could potentially be generalized to other disease states and immunological phenotypes. A further reported finding was that TCR beta sequences accurately predicted the HLA-A and HLA-B alleles for most subjects in the first cohort. In vitro tests confirmed that a few of the cytomegalovirus-associated TCR beta chains recognize cytomegalovirus antigens. In an earlier analysis of roughly 560 of the donors, most TCR beta V segments were observed in productive rearrangements about 87% or about 30% of the time, broadly matching IMGT annotations. Linkage disequilibrium might explain the correlated functional status among segregating V segments, but an unknown experimental factor could not be excluded. Across donors, most TCR sequences were observed very rarely, whereas some public TCRs were present in many individuals. Approximately 18 rarely observed V segments, including chromosome 9 orphons, were excluded from the earlier analysis of almost 600 of the donors because counts were too low. According to a later analysis, most CMV-associated TCR beta chains appeared to be HLA-restricted, and the HLA associations seemed to be driven largely by CMV exposure. A later analysis found that HLA-associated TCR beta chains were more clonally expanded and had lower generation probabilities than equally common non-associated chains. In both the original and validation cohorts, the classifier was reported to diagnose cytomegalovirus status with high specificity and sensitivity. In a later analysis, TCR association rates were found to vary across HLA loci, with the most associated TCRs seen for DRB1 alleles and the fewest for HLA-C alleles. This cohort had only TCR beta chains sequenced, and the lack of alpha or paired-chain data limited which features could be detected. Because HLA typing was unavailable for some donors at each locus, only the typed subset was used in association tests. When HLA alleles, especially DR and DQ, strongly co-occurred, TCR associations were difficult to assign to individual alleles. Some IMGT-functional V segments, including TRBV6-2 and TRBV6-3, could not be told apart with the 87-base-pair reads, so those segments were excluded. According to a later analysis, parvovirus B19, influenza, CMV and Epstein-Barr virus appeared linked to several top co-occurrence clusters. Immune exposure information for the cohort was limited to CMV serostatus. The presence/absence analyses assumed that sequencing depth was roughly uniform across donors, and that assumption may not be true. A later genetic analysis associated a missense DCLRE1C variant with V-gene and J-gene trimming of TCR beta chains, and an independent cohort replicated the association. The study listed approximately 160 TCR beta chains as associated with cytomegalovirus.

The CDR3 runs 17 residues from the cysteine to the phenylalanine. CDR3 DNA only is kept here, 51 bases in frame from base 1. In the germline V gene, CDR1 corresponds to LGHNA and CDR2 to YNFKEQ. The germline V end is reduced by 3 bases and the J end by 5 bases; junction bases left unmatched: 9. The cohort consisted of 666 healthy bone marrow donors. Cohort members were all nominally healthy when sampled, although unrecorded immune exposures were likely present. The donor tested CMV seronegative, placing the donor among the 300 to 450 seronegative members of the cohort. A peripheral blood sample was collected from each donor, and TCR beta sequencing was performed on peripheral blood mononuclear cells. Genomic DNA was extracted from the blood cell samples with the Qiagen DNeasy Blood Extraction Kit. Turning to this clone: It lacks a known antigen. One base away there is no much larger clone; base qualities are not given.

Library generation was performed with the immunoSEQ multiplex PCR assay. For the multiplex PCR, a mixture combining 60 forward primers for TCR Vbeta segments and 13 reverse primers for TCR Jbeta segments was used. The CDR3 region of rearranged TCR beta genes was amplified from genomic DNA with a multiplex PCR assay. On the Illumina HiSeq System, the amplified TCR beta libraries were sequenced as 87-base-pair reads. Under the source paper's analysis protocol: A later analysis tallied 75 million to 85 million unique TCR beta chains across the 666 repertoires, and around 10 million of those chains were shared by two or more donors. To remove PCR and sequencing errors, raw reads were error-corrected and collapsed into unique sequences using a nearest-neighbor algorithm that merged closely related sequences. Alignment of CDR3 sequences to IMGT reference sequences was used to assign V, D and J gene segments. For a sequence to be retained, a match of at least six nucleotides to both a V gene segment and a J gene segment was required. A rearrangement counted as productive if the CDR3 had no stop codons and remained in frame with V and J, and every other rearrangement counted as non-productive. Following IMGT convention, CDR3 was defined as the stretch from the second conserved V-encoded cysteine up to the conserved J-encoded phenylalanine. Sequences without an unambiguous match to a single V gene segment were excluded from the earlier analysis of 450 to 650 of the donors. In an earlier analysis of roughly 600 of the donors, a V segment was called functional when productive rearrangements were above 56.7%, and segregating when the standard deviation between donors exceeded 5%. A statistical classification framework was built to diagnose cytomegalovirus status from the catalog of TCR beta chain sequences. In a later analysis, V and J genes were assigned by comparing TCR nucleotide sequences against IMGT/GENE-DB human TR gene sequences. In a later analysis, CDR3 sequences and most-parsimonious VDJ recombination scenarios were assigned using the TCRdist pipeline. In a later analysis, every TCR beta chain was defined by the combination of its CDR3 amino acid sequence and its V-gene family, and reads without a unique V-gene family were dropped. A later analysis removed roughly 590 highly shared, low-generation-probability nucleotide sequences to deal with suspected cross-contamination and a sequencing artifact. In a later analysis, a clonal expansion index for each public chain was calculated from normalized within-repertoire ranks of inferred template counts. Generation probabilities in a later analysis came from a VDJ recombination model fitted to out-of-frame rearrangements, and those results were checked against IGoR. In a later analysis, hypergeometric tests were used to score TCR-TCR, TCR-HLA and TCR-CMV co-occurrence, with a repertoire-size bias correction applied to TCR pairs. In a later analysis, false discovery rates were estimated by permuting HLA or CMV assignments 20 times. In a later analysis, co-occurring TCRs were grouped using DBSCAN, with TCRdist sequence similarity added in when clustering inside HLA-allele-positive subsets. Repertoires with fewer than 30,000 or more than 120,000 public chains were left out of co-occurrence clustering, as were five repertoires with anomalous nucleotide sharing. The clones in this table, taken by TCRdb from immuneACCESS, are in-frame only. Not every clone is retained; where verified, under half of the shortfall comes from an unresolved V gene, and the cause of the rest is unknown. V, J and clone size are taken as reported in that table, and D and trimming were inferred from the DNA itself. In this sample the table shows around 100,000 clones, about 85% of which occur a single time. In total, the top ten clones hold about 3.9% of the sample.

The rearranged chain carries TRBV4-2 and TRBJ2-2, and 10 junction bases match TRBD2. The specimen was PBMCs. This receptor was taken from a man aged 25-40 years in good health and CMV-seronegative. The DNA sequence reads TGTGCCAGCAGCCAGCTTCTAGCGGGGGTCGAGACCGGGGAGCTGTTTTTT. It translates to CASSQLLAGVETGELFF.